This T cell receptor beta chain was retrieved from a study of post-analysis software for immune sequencing data. Looking at the study overall: Patients with relapsing-remitting, secondary progressive and progressive-relapsing multiple sclerosis courses were all represented. Overall study findings and caveats: Compared against controls, patients with multiple sclerosis displayed significantly lower normalized Chao1 diversity. Samples prepared in the same batch strongly co-clustered by F measure.

Unique molecular identifiers tagged the TCR beta cDNA libraries. When about 1 to 11 million T cells were used, they gave roughly 490,000 cDNA molecules. TCRdb reprocessed the PCR reads with MiXCR, giving one entry per CDR3 protein. The data show 650,000 to 850,000 distinct CDR3 sequences, with around 45% seen just once and 4.9% held by the top ten. With respect to this clonotype: Its antigen is unidentified.

The sample taken for sequencing was blood. The TCR originated in a girl aged 10 to 17 with multiple sclerosis.

In DNA form, the CDR3 reads TGCGCCAGCAGCTTGGGGACACAACGGGATGAGCAGTACTTC. Its protein is CASSLGTQRDEQYF. This sequence joins TRBV5-1 and TRBJ2-4; D may correspond to TRBD1 or TRBD2 (5 bases each). With 0 bases removed from V and 13 bases from J, the gap between germline ends came to 17 bases. This CDR3 has 14 residues. Germline V lookup: CDR1 SGHRS, CDR2 YFSETQ.